This record looks at one T cell receptor (beta chain) sequence and its context. These data originate in a study of immune characterization of retroperitoneal liposarcoma. The V end lost 0 bases, the J end lost 5 bases, and 17 bases lay between the germline ends. CDR3 size: 16 residues. MiXCR, run by TCRdb on the PCR reads, gives a single entry per CDR3 protein. Of fewer than 9,000 distinct CDR3 sequences listed, 25% to 35% are singletons. The sequenced sample was blood. This chain links TRBV5-3 with TRBJ2-5, with a weak D call TRBD2 (5 bases). TRBV5-3 is marked as an open reading frame, function uncertain. The TCR originated in a male donor with retroperitoneal liposarcoma. Here the CDR3 DNA reads TGTGCCAGAAGCTTGGGACGATTACTAGGTGGGGAGACCCAGTACTTC. Amino acids: CARSLGRLLGGETQYF.